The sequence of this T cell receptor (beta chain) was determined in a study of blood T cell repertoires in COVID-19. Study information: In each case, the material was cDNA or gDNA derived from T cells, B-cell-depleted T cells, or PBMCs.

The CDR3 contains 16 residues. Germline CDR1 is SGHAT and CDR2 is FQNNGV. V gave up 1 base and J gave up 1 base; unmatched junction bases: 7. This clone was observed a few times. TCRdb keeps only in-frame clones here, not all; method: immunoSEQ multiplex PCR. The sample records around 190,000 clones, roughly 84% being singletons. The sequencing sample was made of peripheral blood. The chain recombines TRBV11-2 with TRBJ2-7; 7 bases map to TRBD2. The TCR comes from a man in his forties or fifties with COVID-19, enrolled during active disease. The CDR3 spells CASSLVPSGGSYEQYF. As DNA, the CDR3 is TGTGCCAGCAGCTTAGTTCCTAGCGGCGGATCCTACGAGCAGTACTTC.